By its share, the clone carrying this T cell receptor (beta chain) is medium-sized. Antigen unknown. This record comes from a study of vaccination effects on CD4 cells after COVID-19. Measured with immunoSEQ multiplex PCR; TCRdb has only the in-frame clones, and not every one. The sample carries 37,000 or so clones, under 70% recorded once. Cultured cells yielded isolated CD4+ T cells after roughly 11 days. As their vaccination, participants received two doses of either BNT162b2 or mRNA-1273. Vaccine recipients, nucleocapsid antibody negative, had no prior SARS-CoV-2 infection. The specimen was CD4+ T cells from PBMCs cultured without peptide, collected after COVID-19 vaccination. This TCR was sampled from a human donor who received a COVID-19 vaccine.

This CDR3 reads CASSEQGGSGANVLTF. The CDR3 nucleotides read TGTGCCAGCAGTGAACAGGGAGGCTCTGGGGCCAACGTCCTGACTTTC. The J gene is TRBJ2-6, the V gene TRBV6-4; D could derive from TRBD1 or TRBD2 (6 bases each). Germline CDR1 and CDR2: MRHNA and SNTAGT. Trimming shortened V by 3 bases and J by 0 bases, and 9 bases separated the two germline ends. This CDR3 contains 16 residues.